These 10 T cell receptor beta chains were all obtained from the same sample, sequenced in a study of blood T cells in healthy people across ages. Next came a second PCR, run for roughly 6 to 11 cycles, which used a sample-barcoded 5' primer along with a J-beta primer mix. TCRdb fed the 5' RACE reads into MiXCR, producing one record per CDR3 protein. The sample has more than 650,000 distinct CDR3 sequences, 22% seen once; the top ten hold around 21%. The sample consisted of blood. These receptors originate from a man between 70 and 80 years old in good health.

The CDR3 here is CASSQSEDRGNQPQHF. CDR3 coding DNA: TGTGCCAGCAGCCAAAGTGAGGACAGGGGCAATCAGCCCCAGCATTTT. The J gene is TRBJ1-5, the V gene TRBV4-2; TRBD1 aligns across 8 bases. V dropped 2 bases and J dropped 2; count of bases not matched to a gene: 5. The CDR3 covers 16 residues. Germline values: CDR1 LGHNA, CDR2 YNFKEQ.

This rearrangement joins TRBV7-9 to TRBJ1-5; 9 bases are a match to TRBD1. The CDR3 runs to 18 residues. Trimming cost V 4 bases and J 3 bases; bases outside gene matches: 13. CDR1 and CDR2 from the germline V gene are SEHNR and FQNEAQ (reference sequence). CDR3 coding DNA: TGTGCCAGCAGCTCTAACCACCAAGGACAGGGGAACAATCAGCCCCAGCATTTT. Translation gives CASSSNHQGQGNNQPQHF.

This chain joins TRBV19 and TRBJ2-5, with TRBD2 matching 7 bases. In germline, CDR1 is LNHDA, CDR2 SQIVND (reference sequence). V shed 8 bases, J shed 5 bases, and the junction held 11 bases outside the gene matches. The CDR3 consists of 14 residues. The CDR3 coding sequence is TGTGCCAGTGGGGCGGGAGAGGGGTTGGAGACCCAGTACTTC. It encodes CASGAGEGLETQYF.

This clonotype was counted between two and nine times. This chain joins TRBV5-1 and TRBJ1-2; 8 nucleotides line up with TRBD1. V trimming: 0 bases; J trimming: 5 bases; junction bases outside the gene matches: 6. The CDR3 contains 15 residues. CDR1 is SGHRS, CDR2 YFSETQ, per germline. CDR3 in DNA: TGCGCCAGCAGCTTGGGTGGACAGGGTGCATATGGCTACACCTTC. It specifies CASSLGGQGAYGYTF.

The chain couples TRBV6-6 to TRBJ2-5, with 11 bases identical to TRBD1. The DNA matches TRBJ2-1 better at its end, which makes the J call doubtful. The CDR3 length is 15 residues. Germline CDR1 reads MNHNY; CDR2 reads SVGAGI (reference sequence). The DNA of the CDR3 is TGTGCCAGCAGTTCCGGGACAGGGGGGGACAATGAGCAGTTCTTC. Amino acids: CASSSGTGGDNEQFF.

This clonotype appeared many times. The V gene is TRBV6-5, the J gene TRBJ2-7; possibly TRBD2 for D (6 bases). The CDR3 has 12 residues. V was clipped by 6 bases and J by 3 bases, with 9 bases between them. CDR1 and CDR2 (germline): MNHEY, SVGAGI. The CDR3 DNA reads TGTGCCAGCAGGGGGGGAAGCTACGAGCAGTACTTC. Encoded protein: CASRGGSYEQYF.

In this sample, this clonotype turned up many times. The chain employs TRBV7-9 and TRBJ2-5, with unresolved D. CDR1 is SEHNR, CDR2 FQNEAQ, per germline (reference sequence). CDR3 length: 15 residues. V lost 2 bases to trimming and J lost 5 bases, with 15 bases between them. For the CDR3, the DNA is TGTGCCAGCAGCTTATTGATTAGGACGGAGGAGACCCAGTACTTC. It specifies CASSLLIRTEETQYF.

This clonotype occurred a few times. The chain links TRBV28 to TRBJ1-4, with a weak D call TRBD1 (6 bases). CDR1 and CDR2 (germline): MDHEN, SYDVKM. V lost 1 base to trimming and J lost 2 bases, with 14 bases between them. The CDR3 has 17 residues. In DNA form, the CDR3 reads TGTGCCAGCAGTTTATATGGGGGCCGCTCGACTAATGAAAAACTGTTTTTT. This sequence encodes CASSLYGGRSTNEKLFF.

This clonotype showed up just a few times. The genes are TRBV5-5 and TRBJ1-5; D remains unclear. V was pared by 3 bases and J by 6 bases, with 13 bases between. Germline values: CDR1 SGHKS, CDR2 YYEKEE (reference sequence). There are 14 residues in the CDR3. The CDR3 reads CASSSGDGIQPQHF. In nucleotides, the CDR3 is TGTGCCAGCAGCTCCGGGGATGGAATTCAGCCCCAGCATTTT.

Ten or more counts support this clonotype. V and J are TRBV12-3 or TRBV12-4 and TRBJ2-2; a weak D match, TRBD2 (6 bases). Deletions cut 4 bases from V and 7 bases from J, with 16 bases between. This CDR3 is 15 amino acids long. The CDR3 DNA is TGTGCCAGCAGTTGGACCGGGGACTTTGGCGGGGAGCTGTTTTTT. Translating it yields CASSWTGDFGGELFF.